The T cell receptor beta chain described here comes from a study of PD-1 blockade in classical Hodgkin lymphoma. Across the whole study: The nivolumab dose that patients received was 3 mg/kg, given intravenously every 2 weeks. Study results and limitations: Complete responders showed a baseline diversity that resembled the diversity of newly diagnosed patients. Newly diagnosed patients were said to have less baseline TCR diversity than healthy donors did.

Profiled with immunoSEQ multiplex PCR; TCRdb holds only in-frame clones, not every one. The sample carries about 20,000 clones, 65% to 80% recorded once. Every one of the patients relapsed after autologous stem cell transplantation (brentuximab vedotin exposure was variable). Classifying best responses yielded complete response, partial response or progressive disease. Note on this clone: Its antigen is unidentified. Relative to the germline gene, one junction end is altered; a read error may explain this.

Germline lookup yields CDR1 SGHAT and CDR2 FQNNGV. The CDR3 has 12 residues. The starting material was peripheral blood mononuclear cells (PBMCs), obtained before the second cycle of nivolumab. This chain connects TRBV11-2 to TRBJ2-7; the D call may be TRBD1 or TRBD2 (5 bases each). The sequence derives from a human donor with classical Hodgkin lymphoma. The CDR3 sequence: CASSLEGYEQYF. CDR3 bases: TGTGCCAGCAGCCTAGAGGGGTACGAGCAGTACTTC.